Following are 15 T cell receptor beta chains from one sample sequenced in a study of blood T cell repertoires in COVID-19. Assay: immunoSEQ multiplex PCR; the TCRdb copy retains only in-frame clones and omits some. The profile covers 55,000 to 90,000 clones, with approximately 85% appearing a single time and under 40% taken by the ten largest. The sample was peripheral blood. The receptors shown here come from a woman aged 80 or over with active or convalescent COVID-19.

The rearrangement joins TRBV21-1 to TRBJ1-5. TRBV21-1 is assigned pseudogene status. The CDR3 consists of 15 residues. The DNA of the CDR3 is TGTGCCAGCAGCTCTGGAACAACTATTAACCAGCCCCAGCATTTT. Translated, it gives CASSSGTTINQPQHF.

V and J are TRBV5-8 and TRBJ1-4, with 7 positions matching TRBD1. CDR3 length: 15 residues. V shed 0 bases and J 5 bases; nucleotides not matched to a gene: 4. CDR1 and CDR2 from the germline V gene are SGHTS and YDEGEE. In DNA, the CDR3 is TGTGCCAGCAGCTTGGCCTCGGGACAGAATGAAAAACTGTTTTTT. This encodes CASSLASGQNEKLFF. The full variable domain, its missing parts supplied by reference TRBV5-8 and TRBJ1-4, is EAGVTQSPTHLIKTRGQQATLRCSPISGHTSVYWYQQALGLGLQFLLWYDEGEERNRGNFPPRFSGRQFPNYSSELNVNALELEDSALYLCASSLASGQNEKLFFGSGTQLSVL.

This clone was seen only once. The V and J genes are TRBV4-1 and TRBJ2-3, with D tentatively TRBD1 (6 bases). In germline, CDR1 is MGHRA, CDR2 YSYEKL. The CDR3 extends over 12 amino acids. The ends were cut back, 1 base at V and 11 bases at J, with 10 bases in the middle. The CDR3 reads CASSQAEQGQYF. CDR3 sequence (DNA): TGCGCCAGCAGCCAAGCTGAACAGGGGCAGTATTTT.

The V call is TRBV19, the J call TRBJ1-6, with 11 bases fitting TRBD1. With 5 bases clipped from V and 7 bases from J, the junction kept 4 bases outside the gene matches. Germline assignment: CDR1 LNHDA and CDR2 SQIVND (reference sequence). The CDR3 sequence is 15 residues long. The DNA for the CDR3 is TGTGCCAGTAGTTCAGGGGACAGGGGGAATTCACCCCTCCACTTT. Protein sequence: CASSSGDRGNSPLHF.

This clone was seen a handful of times. The chain recombines TRBV9 with TRBJ1-1, with 8 bases that match TRBD1. The CDR3 contains 15 residues. With 0 bases clipped from V and 4 bases from J, the junction kept 5 bases outside the gene matches. The V gene's germline CDR1 is SGDLS and CDR2 YYNGEE. The chain's CDR3 is CASSVGGGTGTEAFF. The DNA of the CDR3 is TGTGCCAGCAGCGTAGGGGGAGGGACAGGCACTGAAGCTTTCTTT.

The chain recombines TRBV24-1 with TRBJ1-2, with a weak D call TRBD1 (6 bases). Trimming cost V 6 bases and J 7 bases, with 8 bases left between them. This CDR3 contains 11 residues. Germline V CDR1 and CDR2: KGHDR, SFDVKD. CDR3 in amino acids: CATSTGTGYTF. Written as DNA, the CDR3 is TGTGCCACCAGTACAGGGACTGGCTACACCTTC.

V and J are TRBV9 and TRBJ1-3, with a weak D call TRBD1 (6 bases). V dropped 3 bases and J dropped 2 bases, with 18 bases sitting between them. Germline V gives CDR1 SGDLS, CDR2 YYNGEE. There are 17 residues in the CDR3. The CDR3 coding sequence is TGTGCCAGCAGCGGGGGGCCGTGGGGCGGTACTGGAAACACCATATATTTT. Translation gives CASSGGPWGGTGNTIYF.

V and J are TRBV7-2 and TRBJ2-1; possible D gene TRBD1, 5 bases. With 5 bases removed from V and 8 bases from J, the gap between germline ends came to 16 bases. The germline gives CDR1 SGHTA, CDR2 FQGNSA. The CDR3 loop spans 14 amino acids. CDR3 in amino acids: CASSPGARFYEQFF. The CDR3 nucleotides read TGTGCCAGCAGCCCTGGGGCACGATTCTATGAGCAGTTCTTC.

The V and J genes are TRBV7-7 and TRBJ2-1, with TRBD2 identical over 11 bases. The germline gives CDR1 SSHAT, CDR2 FNYEAQ (reference sequence). V was pared by 5 bases and J by 7 bases, with 4 bases of the junction left unmatched. This CDR3 spans 14 amino acids. In nucleotides, the CDR3 is TGTGCCAGCAGCCCGGGACTAGCGGTTAATGAGCAGTTCTTC. Translated: CASSPGLAVNEQFF.

J is TRBJ1-5 and V is TRBV10-3; 12 nucleotides align to TRBD1. The CDR3 is 19 residues long. Germline loops: CDR1 ENHRY, CDR2 SYGVKD. V trimming: 0 bases; J trimming: 1 base; junction bases outside the gene matches: 7. CDR3 sequence (DNA): TGTGCCATCAGTGAGTCGCGAGGGACAGGGGGCATAAGCAATCAGCCCCAGCATTTT. The encoded protein is CAISESRGTGGISNQPQHF.

V and J are TRBV5-4 and TRBJ1-2; perhaps TRBD1 as D (5 bases). Trimming took 0 bases from V and 6 from J, leaving 6 bases between them. Germline V gene sequence: CDR1 SGHNT, CDR2 YYREEE (reference sequence). The CDR3 runs 12 residues. The CDR3 region is CASSLEGDGYTF. CDR3 in DNA: TGTGCCAGCAGCTTGGAAGGGGATGGCTACACCTTC.

J is TRBJ2-1 and V is TRBV6-5; D is perhaps TRBD2 (6 bases). Germline V gene sequence: CDR1 MNHEY, CDR2 SVGAGI. The CDR3 consists of 13 residues. V was clipped by 5 bases and J by 10 bases, with 15 bases between them. CDR3 DNA sequence: TGTGCCAGCAGTCCCGTCTCCGGGAGCGAGCAGTTCTTC. This encodes CASSPVSGSEQFF.

Only one count was recorded for this clone. V usage is TRBV3-1 (or the pseudogene TRBV3-2) and J usage is TRBJ2-7, with TRBD2 matching 11 bases. CDR1 LGHDT and CDR2 YNNKEL come from the germline V gene (reference sequence). This CDR3 has 15 amino acids. V trimming: 5 bases; J trimming: 4 bases; junction bases outside the gene matches: 7. CDR3 nucleotide sequence: TGTGCCAGCAGCTACATAGCGGGGGGGCTTTACGAGCAGTACTTC. This sequence encodes CASSYIAGGLYEQYF.

The chain uses TRBV5-1 and TRBJ2-1, with 9 bases fitting TRBD1. The V gene's germline CDR1 is SGHRS and CDR2 YFSETQ. V trimming: 4 bases; J trimming: 6 bases; junction bases outside the gene matches: 11. CDR3 size: 16 residues. CDR3 amino acids: CASSATGTGYFNEQFF. CDR3 nucleotide sequence: TGCGCCAGCAGCGCCACCGGGACAGGGTACTTCAATGAGCAGTTCTTC. The entire variable domain, with the rest obtained from reference TRBV5-1 and TRBJ2-1, is as follows: KAGVTQTPRYLIKTRGQQVTLSCSPISGHRSVSWYQQTPGQGLQFLFEYFSETQRNKGNFPGRFSGRQFSNSRSEMNVSTLELGDSALYLCASSATGTGYFNEQFFGPGTRLTVL.

A few counts support this clone. This rearrangement joins TRBV12-3 or TRBV12-4 to TRBJ1-5, with D tentatively TRBD1 (5 bases). The CDR3 is 13 amino acids. V was cut by 6 bases and J by 4 bases, with 10 bases left in between. The CDR3 DNA sequence: TGTGCCAGCAGGGGGTCAGGGAATCAGCCCCAGCATTTT. This encodes CASRGSGNQPQHF.